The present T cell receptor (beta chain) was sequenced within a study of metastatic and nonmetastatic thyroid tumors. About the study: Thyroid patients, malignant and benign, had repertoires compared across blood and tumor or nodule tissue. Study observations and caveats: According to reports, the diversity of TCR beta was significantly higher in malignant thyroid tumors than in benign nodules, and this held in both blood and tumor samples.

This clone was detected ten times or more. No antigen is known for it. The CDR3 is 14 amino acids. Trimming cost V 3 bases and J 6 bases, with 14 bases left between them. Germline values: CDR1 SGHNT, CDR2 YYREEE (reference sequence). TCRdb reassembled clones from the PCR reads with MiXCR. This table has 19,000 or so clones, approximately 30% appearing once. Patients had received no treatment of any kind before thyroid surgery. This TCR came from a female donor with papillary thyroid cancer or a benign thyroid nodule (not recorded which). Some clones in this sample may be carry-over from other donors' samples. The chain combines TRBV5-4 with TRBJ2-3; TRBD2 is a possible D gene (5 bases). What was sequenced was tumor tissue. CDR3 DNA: TGTGCCAGCAGCTCCCAACTAGATCGGGATACGCAGTATTTT. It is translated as CASSSQLDRDTQYF. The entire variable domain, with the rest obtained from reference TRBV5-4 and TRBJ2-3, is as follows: ETGVTQSPTHLIKTRGQQVTLRCSSQSGHNTVSWYQQALGQGPQFIFQYYREEENGRGNFPPRFSGLQFPNYSSELNVNALELDDSALYLCASSSQLDRDTQYFGPGTRLTVL.